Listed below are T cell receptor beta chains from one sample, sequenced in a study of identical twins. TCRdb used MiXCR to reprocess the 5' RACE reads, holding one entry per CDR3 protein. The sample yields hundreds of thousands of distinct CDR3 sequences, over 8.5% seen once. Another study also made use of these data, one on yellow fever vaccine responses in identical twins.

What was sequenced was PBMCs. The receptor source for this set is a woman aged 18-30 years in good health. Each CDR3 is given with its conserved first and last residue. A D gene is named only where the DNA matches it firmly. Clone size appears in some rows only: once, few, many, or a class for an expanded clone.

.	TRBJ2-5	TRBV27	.	TGTGCCAGCAGTTTAATCCCAGACCAAGAGACCCAGTACTTC	CASSLIPDQETQYF
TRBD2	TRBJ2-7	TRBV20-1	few	TGCAGTGCTAGCCTAGCGGGCAACCTCGGCTCCTACGAGCAGTACTTC	CSASLAGNLGSYEQYF
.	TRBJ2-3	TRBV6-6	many	TGTGCCAGCACCCGCACAGATACGCAGTATTTT	CASTRTDTQYF
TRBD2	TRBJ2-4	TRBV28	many	TGTGCCAGCAGTCTCGTACTAGCGGGAGGGAAAAACATTCAGTACTTC	CASSLVLAGGKNIQYF
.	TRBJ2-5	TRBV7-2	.	TGTGCCAGCAGCTTAAGTTCGGCGGAACCGAACCAAGAGACCCAGTACTTC	CASSLSSAEPNQETQYF
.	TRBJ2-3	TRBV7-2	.	TGTGCCAGCAGGTCGAAGGGGCCAGGGGGCACAGATACGCAGTATTTT	CASRSKGPGGTDTQYF
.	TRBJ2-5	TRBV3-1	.	TGTGCCAGCAGCCAAGAGGGGGACTTGAAAGAGACCCAGTACTTC	CASSQEGDLKETQYF
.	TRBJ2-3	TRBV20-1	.	TGCAGTGCTAGTCTCACAGGGTCAGATACGCAGTATTTT	CSASLTGSDTQYF
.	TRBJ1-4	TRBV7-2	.	TGTGCCAGCAGCTCAGACCCTCTCAGGAGGGAAAAACTGTTTTTT	CASSSDPLRREKLFF
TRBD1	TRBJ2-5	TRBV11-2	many	TGTGCCAGCACCCGACAGGGCTTCCAAGAGACCCAGTACTTC	CASTRQGFQETQYF
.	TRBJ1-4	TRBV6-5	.	TGTGCCAGCAGTTACTCGGAGCAGGGGATTGAAAAACTGTTTTTT	CASSYSEQGIEKLFF
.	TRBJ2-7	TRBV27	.	TGTGCCAGCAGTTTCGCAGGGGAGGAGTACGAGCAGTACTTC	CASSFAGEEYEQYF
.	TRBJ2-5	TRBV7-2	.	TGTGCCAGCAGCCCCCCCTGGATTAAAGAGACCCAGTACTTC	CASSPPWIKETQYF
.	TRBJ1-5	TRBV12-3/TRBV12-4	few	TGTGCCAGCACCCTCTGGAGGCTTAGCAATCAGCCCCAGCATTTT	CASTLWRLSNQPQHF
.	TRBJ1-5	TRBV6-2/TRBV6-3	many	TGTGCCAGCAGACCGTTGAGCAATCAGCCCCAGCATTTT	CASRPLSNQPQHF
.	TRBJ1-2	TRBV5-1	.	TGCGCCAGCATCCCGAACCGGGGGACTAACTATGGCTACACCTTC	CASIPNRGTNYGYTF
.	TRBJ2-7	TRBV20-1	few	TGCAGTGCTAGAGGCCAGGGGAACTACGAGCAGTACTTC	CSARGQGNYEQYF
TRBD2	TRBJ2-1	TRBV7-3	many	TGTGCCAGCAGCTCCGGACTAGCGGGGACCAATGAGCAGTTCTTC	CASSSGLAGTNEQFF
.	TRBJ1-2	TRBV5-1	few	TGCGCCAGCAGCGTAGCGTCAGGGTTTAGTGGCTACACCTTC	CASSVASGFSGYTF
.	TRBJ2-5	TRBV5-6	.	TGTGCCATGGGCCCCCGACTCGTCGGGACCCAGTACTTC	CAMGPRLVGTQYF
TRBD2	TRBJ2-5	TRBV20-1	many	TGCAGTGCTAGAGAGACTAGCGGGAGTAGTATGGGAGAGACCCAGTACTTC	CSARETSGSSMGETQYF
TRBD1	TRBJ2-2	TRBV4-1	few	TGCGCCAGCAGCCAACGGGACAGTGACACCGGGGAGCTGTTTTTT	CASSQRDSDTGELFF
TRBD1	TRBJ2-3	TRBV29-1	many	TGCAGCGTGGGACAGGGGACAGATACGCAGTATTTT	CSVGQGTDTQYF
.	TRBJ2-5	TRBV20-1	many	TGCAGTGCGTTGGGCCAAGAGACCCAGTACTTC	CSALGQETQYF
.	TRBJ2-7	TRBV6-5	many	TGTGCCAGCAGTTACGGGTTGGGCGCAGGGCAGTACTTC	CASSYGLGAGQYF
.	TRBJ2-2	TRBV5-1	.	TGCGCCAGCAGCCCGGGACACATAAGGAACACCGGGGAGCTGTTTTTT	CASSPGHIRNTGELFF
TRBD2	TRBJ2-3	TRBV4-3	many	TGCGCCAGCAGCCAACATACTAGCGAAGTTTCAGATACGCAGTATTTT	CASSQHTSEVSDTQYF
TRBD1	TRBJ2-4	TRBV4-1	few	TGCGCCAGCAGCCAAGACTTACAGGGGAGTTTTGCTCTTGTGGTCATCCTAGCCAAAAACATTCAGTACTTC	CASSQDLQGSFALVVILAKNIQYF
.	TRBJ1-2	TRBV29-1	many	TGCAGCGTTGAAGGGGAGGGGCGAGATTACTACACCTTC	CSVEGEGRDYYTF
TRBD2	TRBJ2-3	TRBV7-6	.	TGTGCCAGCAGACCCCTAGCGGGGGGCCCTAGACGCACAGATACGCAGTATTTT	CASRPLAGGPRRTDTQYF
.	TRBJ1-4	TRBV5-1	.	TGCGCCAGCAGCTTGGAAGGGGCCGCTAATGAAAAACTGTTTTTT	CASSLEGAANEKLFF
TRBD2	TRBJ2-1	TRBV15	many	TGTGCCACCAGCAGAGAAGAGTATAGGGATAGCGGGGGCCGGGAGCAGTTCTTC	CATSREEYRDSGGREQFF
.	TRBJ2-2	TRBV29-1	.	TGCAGCGTCGTGGACAGGAACACCGGGGAGCTGTTTTTT	CSVVDRNTGELFF
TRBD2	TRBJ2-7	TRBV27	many	TGTGCCAGCAGTTTGAAGGCACAAGCGGGGTTCACCTACGAGCAGTACTTC	CASSLKAQAGFTYEQYF
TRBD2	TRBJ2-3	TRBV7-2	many	TGTGCCAGCAGCCCTAATAGCGGGAGTAATACGCAGTATTTT	CASSPNSGSNTQYF
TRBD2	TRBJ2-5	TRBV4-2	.	TGTGCCAGCAGCCAAGATCCCGGGGGGGCAGGAGAGACCCAGTACTTC	CASSQDPGGAGETQYF
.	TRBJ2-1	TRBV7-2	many	TGTGCCAGCAGGGCCTCGGGCTCCTACAATGAGCAGTTCTTC	CASRASGSYNEQFF
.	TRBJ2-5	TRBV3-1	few	TGTGCCAGCAGCCAAGTGAACAGCCAAGAGACCCAGTACTTC	CASSQVNSQETQYF
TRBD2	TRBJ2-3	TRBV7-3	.	TGTGCCAGCAGCTTCCGCTCTAGCGGGGGCACAGATACGCAGTATTTT	CASSFRSSGGTDTQYF
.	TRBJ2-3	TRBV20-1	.	TGCAGCTCTGAGATGGGCGGGGGCACAGATACGCAGTATTTT	CSSEMGGGTDTQYF
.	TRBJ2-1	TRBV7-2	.	TGTGCCAGCAGCTTCTCCAGGGTTGGGGAGCAGTTCTTC	CASSFSRVGEQFF
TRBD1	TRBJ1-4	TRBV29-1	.	TGCAGCGGCGGACCAGACAGGGCGAGTGAAAAACTGTTTTTT	CSGGPDRASEKLFF